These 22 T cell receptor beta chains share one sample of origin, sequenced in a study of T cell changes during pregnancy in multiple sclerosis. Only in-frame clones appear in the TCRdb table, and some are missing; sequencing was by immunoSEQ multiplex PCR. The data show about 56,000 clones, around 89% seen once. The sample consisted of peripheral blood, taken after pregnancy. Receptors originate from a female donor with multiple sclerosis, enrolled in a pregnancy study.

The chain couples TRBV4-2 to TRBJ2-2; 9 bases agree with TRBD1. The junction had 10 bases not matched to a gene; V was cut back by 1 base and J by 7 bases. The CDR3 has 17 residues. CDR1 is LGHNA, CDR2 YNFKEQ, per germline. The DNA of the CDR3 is TGTGCCAGCAGCCAAGGGGGGGGACAGGGTTTCGGCGGGGAGCTGTTTTTT. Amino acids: CASSQGGGQGFGGELFF.

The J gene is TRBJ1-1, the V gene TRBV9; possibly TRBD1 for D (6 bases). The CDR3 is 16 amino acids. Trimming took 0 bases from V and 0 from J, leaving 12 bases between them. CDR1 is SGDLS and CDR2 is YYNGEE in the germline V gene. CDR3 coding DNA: TGTGCCAGCAGCGTAGCTTACGGACAGATGAACACTGAAGCTTTCTTT. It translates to CASSVAYGQMNTEAFF.

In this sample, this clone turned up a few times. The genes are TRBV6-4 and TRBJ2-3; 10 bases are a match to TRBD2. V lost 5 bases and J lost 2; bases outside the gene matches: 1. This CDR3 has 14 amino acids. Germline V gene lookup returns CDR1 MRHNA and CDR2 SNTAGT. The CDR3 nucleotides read TGTGCCAGCAGTAGCGGGGGGGCCACAGATACGCAGTATTTT. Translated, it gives CASSSGGATDTQYF.

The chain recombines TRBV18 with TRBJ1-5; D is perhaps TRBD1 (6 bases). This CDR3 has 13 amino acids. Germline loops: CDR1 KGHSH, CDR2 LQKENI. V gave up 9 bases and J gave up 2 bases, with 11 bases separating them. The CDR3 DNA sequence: TGTGCCAGTTCGGGACAAGGCAATCAGCCCCAGCATTTT. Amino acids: CASSGQGNQPQHF.

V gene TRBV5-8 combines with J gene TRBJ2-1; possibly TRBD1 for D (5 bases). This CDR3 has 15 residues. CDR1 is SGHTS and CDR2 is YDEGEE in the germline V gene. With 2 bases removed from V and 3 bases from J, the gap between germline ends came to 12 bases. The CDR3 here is CASSFYRQIYNEQFF. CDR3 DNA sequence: TGTGCCAGCAGCTTTTATAGACAGATCTACAATGAGCAGTTCTTC.

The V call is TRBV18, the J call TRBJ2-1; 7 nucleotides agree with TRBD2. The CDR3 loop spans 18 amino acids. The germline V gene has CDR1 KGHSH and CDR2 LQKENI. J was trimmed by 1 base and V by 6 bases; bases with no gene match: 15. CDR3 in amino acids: CASSRREGGQPSYNEQFF. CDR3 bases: TGTGCCAGCTCTCGCAGGGAGGGAGGGCAGCCGTCCTACAATGAGCAGTTCTTC.

In DNA, the CDR3 is TGTGCCAGCAGCTTGGGACAGGGGGCTATGGCAGATACGCAGTATTTT. Residues: CASSLGQGAMADTQYF. This sequence joins TRBV7-6 and TRBJ2-3; 12 bases align to TRBD1. The CDR3 sequence is 16 residues long. Germline V lookup: CDR1 SGHVS, CDR2 FNYEAQ. J gave up 4 bases and V 3 bases, and 5 bases lay outside the gene matches.

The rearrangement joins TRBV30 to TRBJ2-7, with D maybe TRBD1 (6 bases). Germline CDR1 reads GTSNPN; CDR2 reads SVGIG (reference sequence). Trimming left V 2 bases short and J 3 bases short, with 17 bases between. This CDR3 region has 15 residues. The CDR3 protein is CAWSKPTGKSYEQYF. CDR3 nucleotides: TGTGCCTGGAGTAAGCCTACAGGGAAAAGCTACGAGCAGTACTTC.

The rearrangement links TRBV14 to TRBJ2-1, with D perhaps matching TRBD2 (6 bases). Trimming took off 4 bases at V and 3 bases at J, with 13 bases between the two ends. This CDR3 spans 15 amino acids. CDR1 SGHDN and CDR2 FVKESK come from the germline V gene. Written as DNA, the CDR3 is TGTGCCAGCAGCCCGGGACTCCAGCACTACAATGAGCAGTTCTTC. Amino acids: CASSPGLQHYNEQFF.

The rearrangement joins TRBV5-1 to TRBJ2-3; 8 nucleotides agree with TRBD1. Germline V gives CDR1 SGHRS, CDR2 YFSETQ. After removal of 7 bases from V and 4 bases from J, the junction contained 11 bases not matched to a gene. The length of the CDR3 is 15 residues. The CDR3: CASRPDRGNADTQYF. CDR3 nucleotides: TGCGCCAGCCGCCCTGACAGGGGAAACGCAGATACGCAGTATTTT.

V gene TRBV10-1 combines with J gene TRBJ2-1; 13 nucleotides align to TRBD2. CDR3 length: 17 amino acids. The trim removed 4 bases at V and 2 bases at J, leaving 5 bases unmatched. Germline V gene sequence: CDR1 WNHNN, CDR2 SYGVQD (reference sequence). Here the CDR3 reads CASSGKTSGGPYNEQFF. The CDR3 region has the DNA TGCGCCAGCAGTGGGAAGACTAGCGGGGGGCCCTACAATGAGCAGTTCTTC.

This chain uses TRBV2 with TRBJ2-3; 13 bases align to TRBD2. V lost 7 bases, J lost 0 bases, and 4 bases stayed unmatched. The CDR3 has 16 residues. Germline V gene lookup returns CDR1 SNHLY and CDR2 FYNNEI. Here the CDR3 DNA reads TGTGCCAGCATCCGGACTAGCGGGGGAAGCACAGATACGCAGTATTTT. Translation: CASIRTSGGSTDTQYF.

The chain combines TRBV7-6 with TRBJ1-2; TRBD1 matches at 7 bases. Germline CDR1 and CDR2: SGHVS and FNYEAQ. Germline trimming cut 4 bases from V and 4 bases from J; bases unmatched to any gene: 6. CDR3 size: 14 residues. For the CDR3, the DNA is TGTGCCAGCAGCTCTCAAGGGGGCGCCTATGGCTACACCTTC. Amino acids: CASSSQGGAYGYTF.

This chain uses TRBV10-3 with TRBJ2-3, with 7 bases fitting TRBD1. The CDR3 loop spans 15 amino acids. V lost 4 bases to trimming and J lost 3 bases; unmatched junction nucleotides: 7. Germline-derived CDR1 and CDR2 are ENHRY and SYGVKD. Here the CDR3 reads CAISAQGGETDTQYF. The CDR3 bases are TGTGCCATCAGTGCTCAAGGGGGCGAGACAGATACGCAGTATTTT.

CDR3: CASSLGGAGTEAFF. The CDR3 coding sequence is TGCGCCAGCAGCTTAGGGGGCGCGGGCACTGAAGCTTTCTTT. J is TRBJ1-1 and V is TRBV5-1; TRBD1 matches 7 bases. The J segment lost 4 bases and the V segment lost 2 bases, leaving 5 bases of the junction unmatched. This CDR3 region has 14 residues. CDR1 is SGHRS, CDR2 YFSETQ, per germline. The full variable domain, in which reference TRBV5-1 and TRBJ1-1 provide the parts outside the CDR3, is KAGVTQTPRYLIKTRGQQVTLSCSPISGHRSVSWYQQTPGQGLQFLFEYFSETQRNKGNFPGRFSGRQFSNSRSEMNVSTLELGDSALYLCASSLGGAGTEAFFGQGTRLTVV.

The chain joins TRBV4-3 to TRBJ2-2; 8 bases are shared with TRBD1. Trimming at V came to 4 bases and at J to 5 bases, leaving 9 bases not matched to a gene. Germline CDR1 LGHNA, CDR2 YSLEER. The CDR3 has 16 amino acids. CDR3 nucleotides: TGCGCCAGCAGCCCTCTAAACAGGGGGGTGACCGGGGAGCTGTTTTTT. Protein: CASSPLNRGVTGELFF.

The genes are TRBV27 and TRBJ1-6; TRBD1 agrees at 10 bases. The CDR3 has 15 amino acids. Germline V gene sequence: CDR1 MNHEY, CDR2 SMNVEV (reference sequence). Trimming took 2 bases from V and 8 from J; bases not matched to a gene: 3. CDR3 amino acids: CASSLDRGPDSPLHF. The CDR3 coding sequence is TGTGCCAGCAGTTTAGACAGGGGGCCAGATTCACCCCTCCACTTT.

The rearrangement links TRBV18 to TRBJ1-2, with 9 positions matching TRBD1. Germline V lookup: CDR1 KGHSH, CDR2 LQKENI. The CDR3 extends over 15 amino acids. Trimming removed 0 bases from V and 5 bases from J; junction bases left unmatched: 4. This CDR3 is CASSPPGQGIYGYTF. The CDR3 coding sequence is TGTGCCAGCTCACCACCGGGACAGGGTATTTATGGCTACACCTTC.

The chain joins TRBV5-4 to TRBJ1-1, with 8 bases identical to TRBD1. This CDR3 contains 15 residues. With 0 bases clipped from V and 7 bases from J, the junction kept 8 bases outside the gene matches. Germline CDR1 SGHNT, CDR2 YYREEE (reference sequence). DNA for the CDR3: TGTGCCAGCAGCTTGGCCCCAGGGGGCAGAAGTGAAGCTTTCTTT. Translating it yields CASSLAPGGRSEAFF.

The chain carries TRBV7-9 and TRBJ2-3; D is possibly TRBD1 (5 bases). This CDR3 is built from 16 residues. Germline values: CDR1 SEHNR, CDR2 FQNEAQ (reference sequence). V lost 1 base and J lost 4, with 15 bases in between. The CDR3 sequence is CASSLGVQAKSDTQYF. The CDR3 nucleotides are TGTGCCAGCAGCTTAGGAGTACAGGCCAAGTCAGATACGCAGTATTTT.

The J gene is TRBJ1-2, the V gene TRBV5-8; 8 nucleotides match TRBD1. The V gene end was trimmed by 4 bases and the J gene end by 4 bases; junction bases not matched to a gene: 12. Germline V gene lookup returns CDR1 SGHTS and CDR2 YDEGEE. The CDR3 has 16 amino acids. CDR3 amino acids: CASSLQWTGPSYGYTF. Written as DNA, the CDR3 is TGTGCCAGCAGCCTCCAATGGACAGGGCCATCCTATGGCTACACCTTC. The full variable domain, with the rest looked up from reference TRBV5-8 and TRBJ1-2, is EAGVTQSPTHLIKTRGQQATLRCSPISGHTSVYWYQQALGLGLQFLLWYDEGEERNRGNFPPRFSGRQFPNYSSELNVNALELEDSALYLCASSLQWTGPSYGYTFGSGTRLTVV.

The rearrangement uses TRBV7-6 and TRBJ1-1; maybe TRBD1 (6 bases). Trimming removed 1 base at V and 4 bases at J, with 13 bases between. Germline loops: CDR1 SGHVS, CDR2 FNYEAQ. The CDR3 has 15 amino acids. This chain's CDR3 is CASSLGIRGGTEAFF. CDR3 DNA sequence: TGTGCCAGCAGCTTAGGAATTAGAGGGGGCACTGAAGCTTTCTTT.